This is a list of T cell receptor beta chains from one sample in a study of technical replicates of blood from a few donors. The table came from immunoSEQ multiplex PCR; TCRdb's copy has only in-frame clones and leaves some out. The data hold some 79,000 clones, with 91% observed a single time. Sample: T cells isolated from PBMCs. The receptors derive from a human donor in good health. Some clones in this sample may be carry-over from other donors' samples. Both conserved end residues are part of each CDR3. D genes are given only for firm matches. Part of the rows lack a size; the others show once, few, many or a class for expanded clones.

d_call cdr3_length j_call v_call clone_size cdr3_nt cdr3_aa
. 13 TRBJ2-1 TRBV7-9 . TGTGCCAGCAGCCCCCTCCTTAGCGAGGAGCAGTTCTTC CASSPLLSEEQFF
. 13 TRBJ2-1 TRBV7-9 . TGTGCCACGACAGATGAATACTACAATGAGCAGTTCTTC CATTDEYYNEQFF
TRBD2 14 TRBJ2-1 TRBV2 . TGTGCCAGCCTACTAGCGGGAGGTAAAAATGAGCAGTTCTTC CASLLAGGKNEQFF
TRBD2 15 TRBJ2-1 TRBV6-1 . TGTGCCAGCAGTGAATTGGGACTAGCGTTGAATGAGCAGTTCTTC CASSELGLALNEQFF
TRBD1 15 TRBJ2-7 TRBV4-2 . TGTGCCAGCAGTCAATCCGGGACAGGGTTCTACGAGCAGTACTTC CASSQSGTGFYEQYF
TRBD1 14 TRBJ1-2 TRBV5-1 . TGCGCCAGCAGCTTCCGGGACAGTGTATATGGCTACACCTTC CASSFRDSVYGYTF
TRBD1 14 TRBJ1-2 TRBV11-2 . TGTGCCAGCAGCTCACAGGGGGCATACTATGGCTACACCTTC CASSSQGAYYGYTF
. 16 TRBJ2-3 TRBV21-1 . TGTGCCAGCAGCAAAGGTCGGCGGGGAGGCACAGATACGCAGTATTTT CASSKGRRGGTDTQYF
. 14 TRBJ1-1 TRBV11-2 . TGTGCCAGCAGCTTGGGGTACAGGGAAACTGAAGCTTTCTTT CASSLGYRETEAFF
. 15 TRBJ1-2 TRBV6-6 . TGTGCCAGCAGAGAGAGTCGACAGACCTCCTATGGCTACACCTTC CASRESRQTSYGYTF
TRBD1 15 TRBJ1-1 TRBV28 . TGTGCCAGCAGTTTCGAGGACAGGGGATTGGTGGGAGCTTTCTTT CASSFEDRGLVGAFF
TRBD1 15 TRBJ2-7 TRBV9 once TGTGCCAGCAGCGTAGGGGCAGGGGGTTTATACGAGCAGTACTTC CASSVGAGGLYEQYF
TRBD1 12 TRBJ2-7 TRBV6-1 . TGTGCCAGCTGTCAGGGGGCGAGGGAGCAGTACTTC CASCQGAREQYF
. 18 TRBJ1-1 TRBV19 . TGTGCCAGTAGTATGATCGCCAGGGGCGTAAGTTTGGACACTGAAGCTTTCTTT CASSMIARGVSLDTEAFF
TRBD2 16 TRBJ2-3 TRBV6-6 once TGTGCCAGCAGTTACGGGACTAGCGGGGGCACAGATACGCAGTATTTT CASSYGTSGGTDTQYF
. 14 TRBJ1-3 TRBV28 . TGTGCCAGCATTGACAGTAGATCTGGAAACACCATATATTTT CASIDSRSGNTIYF
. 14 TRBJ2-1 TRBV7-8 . TGTGCCAGCAGCTTAGCGGGACAAAACAATGAGCAGTTCTTC CASSLAGQNNEQFF
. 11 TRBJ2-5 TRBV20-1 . TGCAGTGGCCGGTTACAAGAGACCCAGTACTTC CSGRLQETQYF